These 32 T cell receptor beta chains came from one sample sequenced in a study of T cells in Graves' hyperthyroidism and ophthalmopathy. Using RNA transcripts as the source, TCR beta CDR3 regions were amplified. RT-PCR in the first round (using the HTBI primer set) targeted the TCR CDR3. TCRdb reprocessed the multiplex PCR reads with MiXCR, giving one entry per CDR3 protein. Among hundreds of thousands of distinct CDR3 sequences, about 20% were seen once, and the ten largest hold under 55%. The sequenced sample consisted of blood. Receptors originate from a woman aged 70-85 years with Graves' ophthalmopathy.

The chain links TRBV20-1 to TRBJ2-1; D perhaps matches TRBD2 (5 bases). The CDR3 is made up of 13 amino acids. Between the trimmed V and J ends, which lost 2 bases and 4 bases, there was a span of 9 bases. The germline V gene encodes CDR1 DFQATT and CDR2 SNEGSKA (reference sequence). CDR3 nucleotides: TGCAGTGCTAGATGGCTAGCTTACAATGAGCAGTTCTTC. Its protein product is CSARWLAYNEQFF.

This clonotype turned up a few times. V usage is TRBV29-1 and J usage is TRBJ2-3; D gene unclear. CDR1 is SQVTM and CDR2 is ANQGSEA in the germline V gene. The CDR3 runs to 10 residues. V gave up 7 bases and J gave up 3 bases, with 5 bases separating them. For the CDR3, the DNA is TGCAGCGGTAAAACAGATACGCAGTATTTT. Translation gives CSGKTDTQYF.

The chain employs TRBV12-3 or TRBV12-4 and TRBJ2-1; no reliable D call. CDR3 length: 13 residues. V lost 4 bases to trimming and J lost 9 bases, with 13 bases between them. The DNA of the CDR3 is TGTGCCAGCAGTTCGGCCCCGGATAGTGAGCAGTTCTTC. Protein product: CASSSAPDSEQFF.

The V and J genes are TRBV4-1 and TRBJ2-7; the match to TRBD2 covers 14 bases. After removal of 4 bases from V and 3 bases from J, the junction contained 5 bases not matched to a gene. The CDR3 is made up of 16 amino acids. Germline V gives CDR1 MGHRA, CDR2 YSYEKL. The CDR3 coding sequence is TGCGCCAGCAGCCCGCAGACTAGCGGGAGGGTCTACGAGCAGTACTTC. Residues: CASSPQTSGRVYEQYF.

The chain recombines TRBV6-1 with TRBJ2-5, with 9 bases identical to TRBD1. CDR3 length equals 13 residues. After removal of 7 bases from V and 5 bases from J, the junction contained 5 bases not matched to a gene. Germline CDR1 reads MNHNS; CDR2 reads SASEGT. DNA of the CDR3: TGTGCCAGCAACAGGGGGCTCCAGGAGACCCAGTACTTC. This translates into CASNRGLQETQYF.

This clonotype was counted only a few times. The chain employs TRBV19 and TRBJ1-5, with D tentatively TRBD1 (5 bases). The CDR3 contains 15 residues. Germline V gene data show CDR1 as LNHDA and CDR2 as SQIVND (reference sequence). The germline V and J ends were trimmed by 7 bases and 3 bases, with 16 bases remaining between them. CDR3 in DNA: TGTGCCAGTATTATGTTGGGACTCATCAATCAGCCCCAGCATTTT. Protein: CASIMLGLINQPQHF.

The genes are TRBV28 and TRBJ1-4; D might be TRBD1 (5 bases). Per germline, CDR1 MDHEN and CDR2 SYDVKM. The germline V and J ends were trimmed by 6 bases and 0 bases, with 14 bases remaining between them. This CDR3 region has 16 residues. Here the CDR3 reads CASSPTPGATNEKLFF. The CDR3 DNA is TGTGCCAGCAGCCCGACCCCGGGGGCAACTAATGAAAAACTGTTTTTT.

This clonotype was seen at least ten times. The chain carries TRBV6-2 or TRBV6-3 and TRBJ2-7; D not certain. This CDR3 region has 11 residues. Germline V CDR1 and CDR2: MNHEY, SVGEGT. Between the trimmed V and J ends, which lost 1 base and 3 bases, there was a span of 1 base. In nucleotides, the CDR3 is TGTGCCAGCAGTTACTTCTACGAGCAGTACTTC. It specifies CASSYFYEQYF.

This clonotype was recorded once. The chain joins TRBV2 to TRBJ1-4, with 7 bases aligning to TRBD1. This CDR3 is built from 15 residues. V gave up 4 bases and J gave up 8 bases; unmatched junction bases: 10. CDR1 is SNHLY and CDR2 is FYNNEI in the germline V gene. CDR3 residues: CASSAGGRGAEKLFF. DNA of the CDR3: TGTGCCAGCAGTGCGGGTGGCAGGGGGGCAGAAAAACTGTTTTTT.

The J gene is TRBJ1-1, the V gene TRBV6-1; D unresolved. V lost 3 bases to trimming and J lost 2 bases, with 16 bases between them. CDR1 MNHNS and CDR2 SASEGT come from the germline V gene. This CDR3 has 16 amino acids. This CDR3 is CASSDVLRRINTEAFF. CDR3 nucleotide sequence: TGTGCCAGCAGTGATGTATTGCGGAGGATAAACACTGAAGCTTTCTTT.

This clonotype was seen once. The chain couples TRBV20-1 to TRBJ2-3, with 9 bases aligning to TRBD1. The tail of the sequence fits TRBJ1-5 better, so the J call may be wrong. The CDR3 loop spans 16 amino acids. Germline CDR1 is DFQATT and CDR2 is SNEGSKA (reference sequence). The CDR3 spells CSAYDRTGVSTDTQHF. CDR3 DNA: TGCAGTGCTTATGATAGGACAGGGGTTAGCACAGATACGCAGCATTTT.

The rearrangement uses TRBV7-9 and TRBJ2-2; no clear D. The germline V gene encodes CDR1 SEHNR and CDR2 FQNEAQ (reference sequence). The CDR3 loop spans 13 amino acids. The V and J ends lost 4 bases and 3 bases respectively, with 6 bases between them. In DNA form, the CDR3 reads TGTGCCAGCAGCTCACAGCACACCGGGGAGCTGTTTTTT. It yields the protein CASSSQHTGELFF.

The chain couples TRBV7-8 to TRBJ2-1; tentatively, D is TRBD2 (6 bases). Trimming removed 2 bases from V and 5 bases from J, with 13 bases in between. From germline, CDR1 is SGHVS and CDR2 FQNEAQ. This CDR3 region has 15 residues. The CDR3 region is CASSLSGLVDNEQFF. The CDR3 coding sequence is TGTGCCAGCAGCTTATCGGGACTGGTAGACAATGAGCAGTTCTTC.

The V gene is TRBV28, the J gene TRBJ1-2, with a weak D call TRBD1 (6 bases). CDR1 MDHEN and CDR2 SYDVKM come from the germline V gene. This CDR3 contains 14 residues. CDR3 protein: CVTTSGTPNYGYTF. CDR3 DNA: TGTGTCACCACCTCCGGGACACCCAACTATGGCTACACCTTC.

Concerning this clonotype: This may be a read error: a much more frequent sequence differs by one nucleotide. The chain carries TRBV6-1 and TRBJ1-1; TRBD1 might be the D (6 bases). Per germline, CDR1 MNHNS and CDR2 SASEGT. The CDR3 has 15 residues. The DNA for the CDR3 is TGTACCAGCAGGGGACTAGGGTTCATGAACACTGAAGCTTTCTTT. Translation: CTSRGLGFMNTEAFF.

V is TRBV3-1 and J is TRBJ1-6; perhaps TRBD1 as D (5 bases). The CDR3 covers 15 residues. CDR1 and CDR2 (germline): LGHDT, YNNKEL (reference sequence). Trimming removed 9 bases at V and 7 bases at J, with 19 bases between. CDR3 protein: CASRELAGVNSPLHF. CDR3 DNA: TGTGCCAGTCGGGAATTAGCGGGGGTCAATTCACCCCTCCACTTT.

The table lists this clonotype with a few counts. A much bigger clone sits one base away, suggesting this may be a read error. The rearrangement uses TRBV7-2 and TRBJ2-7; 7 bases match TRBD1. The V segment lost 7 bases and the J segment 3 bases; nucleotides outside the gene matches: 6. The CDR3 spans 13 residues. Germline CDR1 and CDR2: SGHTA and FQGNSA. This CDR3 is CASIPDRDYEQYF. CDR3 in DNA: TGTGCCAGCATCCCAGACAGGGACTACGAGCAGTACTTC.

This clonotype was detected only a few times. This chain connects TRBV7-6 to TRBJ2-5, with unresolved D. The CDR3 is 14 residues long. Germline CDR1 SGHVS, CDR2 FNYEAQ. Trimming removed 3 bases at V and 5 bases at J, with 13 bases between. The CDR3 protein is CASSFVSAAETQYF. The CDR3 DNA reads as TGTGCCAGCAGCTTCGTAAGTGCTGCGGAGACCCAGTACTTC.

The chain is built from TRBV6-2 or TRBV6-3 and TRBJ2-7; 8 nucleotides align to TRBD2. The CDR3 is made up of 18 amino acids. CDR1 and CDR2 from the germline V gene are MNHEY and SVGEGT. J gave up 2 bases and V 5 bases, and 17 bases lay outside the gene matches. CDR3 sequence reads: CASSPRSPIAGLTYEQYF. CDR3 DNA sequence: TGTGCCAGCAGTCCCCGATCCCCTATAGCGGGATTAACCTACGAGCAGTACTTC.

Comment on this clonotype: Sequence at one end of the junction differs from germline and may be a read error. The chain carries TRBV24-1 and TRBJ1-1; D may be TRBD1 (6 bases). The V gene's germline CDR1 is KGHDR and CDR2 SFDVKD. The CDR3 covers 15 residues. CDR3 in amino acids: CASSKGQSLNTEAFF. The CDR3 bases are TGTGCCAGCAGTAAAGGACAGAGCCTGAACACTGAAGCTTTCTTT.

This clonotype was counted ten times or more. The gene calls are TRBV12-3 or TRBV12-4 and TRBJ1-6; perhaps TRBD1 as D (5 bases). V shed 6 bases and J shed 10 bases, with 13 bases lying between them. This CDR3 is built from 13 residues. CDR3 bases: TGTGCCAGCAGACCGGGACCTTGGTCACCCCTCCACTTT. As protein: CASRPGPWSPLHF.

The rearrangement uses TRBV12-3 or TRBV12-4 and TRBJ2-3; 11 bases match TRBD1. V was pared by 6 bases and J by 5 bases, with 10 bases of the junction left unmatched. The CDR3 sequence is 16 residues long. Here the CDR3 reads CASSRLGTGGGDTQYF. The CDR3 nucleotides read TGTGCCAGCAGCCGACTTGGGACAGGGGGAGGAGATACGCAGTATTTT.

V usage is TRBV20-1 and J usage is TRBJ1-2; the match to TRBD1 covers 7 bases. Unmatched junction bases numbered 12, after V lost 6 bases and J lost 11 bases. This CDR3 is 12 amino acids long. The germline V gene has CDR1 DFQATT and CDR2 SNEGSKA (reference sequence). The CDR3 bases are TGCAGTGCCAGGGGGACCGACGACCATTACACCTTC. Protein product: CSARGTDDHYTF.

This clonotype was observed a handful of times. This chain links TRBV5-1 with TRBJ1-1, with D unresolved. Trimming took off 5 bases at V and 8 bases at J, with 13 bases between the two ends. The CDR3 runs 12 residues. Per the germline V gene, CDR1 is SGHRS and CDR2 is YFSETQ. The CDR3 region is CASSPPGYEAFF. The CDR3 DNA sequence: TGCGCCAGCAGTCCTCCGGGATACGAAGCTTTCTTT.

The CDR3 spells CASSLMTGGNNEQFF. CDR3 bases: TGCGCCAGCAGCTTGATGACCGGCGGAAACAATGAGCAGTTCTTC. V is TRBV5-1 and J is TRBJ2-1; no firm D call. This CDR3 is built from 15 residues. Trimming shortened V by 1 base and J by 5 bases, and 13 bases separated the two germline ends. Germline V gene sequence: CDR1 SGHRS, CDR2 YFSETQ.

V gene TRBV20-1 combines with J gene TRBJ2-7; 8 nucleotides agree with TRBD1. The CDR3 has 11 residues. V gave up 6 bases and J gave up 8 bases; unmatched junction bases: 6. Germline V lookup: CDR1 DFQATT, CDR2 SNEGSKA (reference sequence). The CDR3 bases are TGCAGTGCACTGGACAGGGACCAGCAGTACTTC. Its protein is CSALDRDQQYF.

The chain recombines TRBV9 with TRBJ2-2; tentative D call: TRBD1 (5 bases). The CDR3 is 15 amino acids. Per germline, CDR1 SGDLS and CDR2 YYNGEE. V lost 2 bases and J lost 1, with 9 bases in between. In DNA, the CDR3 is TGTGCCAGCAGCGTGGTTCAGGGGAACACCGGGGAGCTGTTTTTT. This codes for CASSVVQGNTGELFF.

A few counts support this clonotype. V and J are TRBV20-1 and TRBJ2-6; 7 bases align to TRBD1. J was trimmed by 2 bases and V by 5 bases; bases with no gene match: 6. There are 15 residues in the CDR3. CDR1 is DFQATT and CDR2 is SNEGSKA in the germline V gene (reference sequence). The CDR3 region has the DNA TGCAGTGCTCACAGGGGATCCGCTGGGGCCAACGTCCTGACTTTC. This translates into CSAHRGSAGANVLTF.

The chain links TRBV6-2 or TRBV6-3 to TRBJ2-2; possible D gene TRBD2, 6 bases. This CDR3 has 14 amino acids. CDR1 and CDR2 from the germline V gene are MNHEY and SVGEGT. Trimming stripped 8 bases from V and 4 bases from J, with 14 bases between. The CDR3 nucleotides are TGTGCCAGCGGCGGGATTGTCAGCACCGGGGAGCTGTTTTTT. Protein: CASGGIVSTGELFF.

There are many counts of this clonotype. V usage is TRBV12-3 or TRBV12-4 and J usage is TRBJ2-7; 14 nucleotides match TRBD2. The CDR3 spans 16 residues. Trimming cost V 6 bases and J 4 bases; bases outside gene matches: 8. The CDR3 DNA follows: TGTGCCAGCAGCCCCAGACTAGCGGGAGGGGAATACGAGCAGTACTTC. Its translation: CASSPRLAGGEYEQYF.

The table lists this clonotype with a few counts. The chain couples TRBV5-1 to TRBJ1-1, with D maybe TRBD1 (6 bases). Germline lookup yields CDR1 SGHRS and CDR2 YFSETQ. The length of the CDR3 is 15 residues. The germline V and J ends were trimmed by 0 bases and 5 bases, with 14 bases remaining between them. CDR3 residues: CASSLVTGARTEAFF. The CDR3 bases are TGCGCCAGCAGCTTGGTTACGGGGGCGCGAACTGAAGCTTTCTTT.

The CDR3, as DNA: TGCAGTGCTAGACCCGAACTGAGAAATTCACCCCTCCACTTT. This encodes CSARPELRNSPLHF. The chain couples TRBV20-1 to TRBJ1-6; D gene ambiguous. Germline values: CDR1 DFQATT, CDR2 SNEGSKA (reference sequence). V dropped 2 bases and J dropped 7 bases, with 12 bases sitting between them. The CDR3 runs to 14 residues.